The 17 T cell receptor beta chains below were found in one sample sequenced in a study of T cell repertoires in cytomegalovirus infection. Each CDR3 protein gets one entry after TCRdb re-called the reads with MiXCR. The repertoire includes roughly 720,000 distinct CDR3 sequences, 35% to 45% of them detected once, and 2.5% to 3.5% sits in the top ten. What was sequenced was PBMCs. These receptor sequences come from a human donor in good health (CMV status not recorded). Some clones in this sample may be carry-over from other donors' samples.

This clonotype was found a few times. The V gene is TRBV6-1, the J gene TRBJ1-6, with unresolved D. The CDR3 is 12 amino acids. Germline CDR1 MNHNS, CDR2 SASEGT. The V end was cut by 5 bases, the J end by 14 bases, with 13 bases between. In DNA, the CDR3 is TGTGCCAGCAGTCGAGACATTTTCACCCTCCACTTT. Protein: CASSRDIFTLHF.

The sample holds a few counts of this clonotype. The rearrangement uses TRBV27 and TRBJ2-2; TRBD2 matches 9 bases. The CDR3 consists of 13 residues. Germline V gene lookup returns CDR1 MNHEY and CDR2 SMNVEV (reference sequence). Trimming took 10 bases from V and 4 from J; bases not matched to a gene: 4. CDR3 DNA sequence: TGTGCCATTAGGACTAGCGCCACCGGGGAGCTGTTTTTT. It encodes CAIRTSATGELFF.

The CDR3, as DNA: TGCGCCAGCAGCCAGTCACAGGGAACCGGGGAGCTGTTTTTT. Translated: CASSQSQGTGELFF. This chain joins TRBV4-1 and TRBJ2-2; TRBD1 might be the D (6 bases). This CDR3 contains 14 residues. Germline V gives CDR1 MGHRA, CDR2 YSYEKL. The V gene lost 3 bases and the J gene lost 5 bases, with 10 bases spanning the gap.

As DNA, the CDR3 is TGTGCCAGCAGTCTTTCGACAGGCTGGAGCTCCTACAATGAGCAGTTCTTC. It encodes CASSLSTGWSSYNEQFF. This chain connects TRBV12-3 or TRBV12-4 to TRBJ2-1; maybe TRBD1 (6 bases). Trimming stripped 5 bases from V and 0 bases from J, with 17 bases between. The CDR3 covers 17 residues.

This clonotype was observed a handful of times. CDR3 loop: CASSRYRGPLEQYF. CDR3 sequence (DNA): TGTGCCAGCAGTCGGTACAGGGGTCCCCTCGAGCAGTACTTC. The V call is TRBV6-8, the J call TRBJ2-7, with 7 bases fitting TRBD1. Per the germline V gene, CDR1 is MNHGY and CDR2 is SAAAGT. J gave up 6 bases and V 5 bases, and 10 bases lay outside the gene matches. The CDR3 runs 14 residues.

This clonotype appeared a few times. The chain is built from TRBV10-3 and TRBJ2-1, with 8 bases identical to TRBD2. The J segment lost 8 bases and the V segment lost 5 bases, leaving 8 bases of the junction unmatched. The CDR3 sequence is 14 residues long. Germline V gene data show CDR1 as ENHRY and CDR2 as SYGVKD. The CDR3: CAISPAGESDEQFF. In DNA form, the CDR3 reads TGTGCCATCAGTCCAGCGGGAGAGTCGGATGAGCAGTTCTTC.

About this clonotype: At one of its ends the junction is not consistent with the germline gene, which may arise from a read error. The chain recombines TRBV7-6 with TRBJ1-5; TRBD1 aligns across 7 bases. Germline V CDR1 and CDR2: SGHVS, FNYEAQ. The CDR3 loop spans 15 amino acids. The CDR3 is CASILDLGTVQPHHF. The CDR3 DNA follows: TGTGCCAGCATCTTAGATTTAGGGACAGTTCAACCCCATCATTTT. Full variable domain (rest looked up from reference TRBV7-6 and TRBJ1-5): GAGVSQSPRYKVTKRGQDVALRCDPISGHVSLYWYRQALGQGPEFLTYFNYEAQQDKSGLPNDRFSAERPEGSISTLTIQRTEQRDSAMYRCASILDLGTVQPHHFGDGTRLSIL.

The J gene is TRBJ1-1, the V gene TRBV5-1, with TRBD1 as a possible D gene (5 bases). V lost 2 bases to trimming and J lost 3 bases, with 14 bases between them. This CDR3 comprises 15 residues. Per germline, CDR1 SGHRS and CDR2 YFSETQ. The CDR3 loop reads CASSFGLGEDTEAFF. As DNA, the CDR3 is TGCGCCAGCAGCTTCGGACTAGGGGAGGACACTGAAGCTTTCTTT.

The V gene is TRBV19, the J gene TRBJ2-1, with D hard to call. Germline V gene lookup returns CDR1 LNHDA and CDR2 SQIVND (reference sequence). With 6 bases removed from V and 4 bases from J, the gap between germline ends came to 16 bases. CDR3 length: 15 amino acids. DNA for the CDR3: TGTGCCAGTAGCTCCCGGAACTACGGATACAATGAGCAGTTCTTC. This translates into CASSSRNYGYNEQFF.

The sample holds a few counts of this clonotype. The chain carries TRBV7-9 and TRBJ2-5, with 8 bases that match TRBD1. V lost 5 bases to trimming and J lost 5 bases; unmatched junction nucleotides: 10. The germline gives CDR1 SEHNR, CDR2 FQNEAQ (reference sequence). CDR3 length equals 15 residues. CDR3 DNA sequence: TGTGCCAGCAGCCGACCGGGACAGGCAGGGGAGACCCAGTACTTC. Translated: CASSRPGQAGETQYF.

This chain joins TRBV28 and TRBJ1-6; 7 nucleotides line up with TRBD1. Germline trimming cut 8 bases from V and 7 bases from J; bases unmatched to any gene: 11. CDR1 is MDHEN, CDR2 SYDVKM, per germline. The CDR3 is 15 residues long. CDR3 coding DNA: TGTGCCAGCCTAAATTTCGGGACAGTAAATTCACCCCTCCACTTT. Amino acid sequence: CASLNFGTVNSPLHF.

The chain has TRBV4-1 and TRBJ1-1, with 10 bases matching TRBD1. The J segment lost 5 bases and the V segment lost 3 bases, leaving 6 bases of the junction unmatched. The CDR3 is 15 residues long. CDR1 MGHRA and CDR2 YSYEKL come from the germline V gene. The CDR3 spells CASSQRQGARTEAFF. The CDR3 DNA reads as TGCGCCAGCAGCCAGAGACAGGGGGCGCGAACTGAAGCTTTCTTT.

The chain recombines TRBV28 with TRBJ2-1, with TRBD1 as a possible D gene (6 bases). CDR3 length: 17 residues. Germline CDR1 is MDHEN and CDR2 is SYDVKM. V was trimmed by 2 bases and J by 8 bases, leaving 22 bases between them. For the CDR3, the DNA is TGTGCCAGCAGTTTAGGCCCCCGGGCAGGGGTTAATCATGAGCAGTTCTTC. Translation gives CASSLGPRAGVNHEQFF.

The J gene is TRBJ1-5, the V gene TRBV6-5, with D possibly TRBD1 on 5 matching bases. Per germline, CDR1 MNHEY and CDR2 SVGAGI. The CDR3 extends over 15 amino acids. The ends were cut back, 0 bases at V and 4 bases at J, with 10 bases in the middle. The CDR3 nucleotides are TGTGCCAGCAGTTACTCCGGGACCTTTAATCAGCCCCAGCATTTT. It translates to CASSYSGTFNQPQHF.

The chain couples TRBV20-1 to TRBJ2-4; 9 bases map to TRBD2. The length of the CDR3 is 15 residues. Looked up from germline, CDR1 is DFQATT and CDR2 is SNEGSKA (reference sequence). Germline trimming cut 4 bases from V and 1 base from J; bases unmatched to any gene: 5. CDR3 amino acids: CSAIPSGNAKNIQYF. The CDR3 coding sequence is TGCAGTGCTATCCCTAGCGGGAACGCCAAAAACATTCAGTACTTC.

For this clonotype: This may be a read error, as it is one base from a much larger clone. The chain uses TRBV25-1 and TRBJ1-6; D call uncertain. The CDR3 is 14 residues long. CDR1 is MGHDK and CDR2 is SYGVNS in the germline V gene. The CDR3 DNA reads TGTGCCAACAGTGACACATTCTTCGATTCACCCCTCCACTTT. Translated, it gives CANSDTFFDSPLHF.

The chain links TRBV28 to TRBJ1-3; D may be TRBD1 (5 bases). V lost 4 bases, J lost 4 bases, and 17 bases lay in between. The CDR3 loop spans 16 amino acids. In germline, CDR1 is MDHEN, CDR2 SYDVKM. The CDR3 reads CASSSRTRVEGNTIYF. Here the CDR3 DNA reads TGTGCCAGCAGTTCTCGGACCAGGGTGGAAGGAAACACCATATATTTT.